This TCR beta chain emerged from a study of blood T cell repertoires in COVID-19. Study-level information: The analysed material was cDNA or gDNA that came from T cells, B-cell-depleted T cells, or PBMCs.

In the source study's methods: The authors estimated nucleated cell counts from reference gene primer amplification. Sequencing was performed with immunoSEQ multiplex PCR; in TCRdb, only in-frame clones are kept and a portion is missing. V, J and clone size derive from that table, while D and trimming were established from the DNA sequence. The table records some 78,000 clones, around nine tenths of them present only once. The sequence came from a woman aged 80 or older with active or convalescent COVID-19. Sequenced material: peripheral blood.

CDR3 nucleotide sequence: TGTGCCAGCAGGACCAGGGTCGGGGGCACTGAAGCTTTCTTT. It encodes CASRTRVGGTEAFF. This rearrangement joins TRBV21-1 to TRBJ1-1. TRBV21-1 is deemed a pseudogene. The CDR3 extends over 14 amino acids.